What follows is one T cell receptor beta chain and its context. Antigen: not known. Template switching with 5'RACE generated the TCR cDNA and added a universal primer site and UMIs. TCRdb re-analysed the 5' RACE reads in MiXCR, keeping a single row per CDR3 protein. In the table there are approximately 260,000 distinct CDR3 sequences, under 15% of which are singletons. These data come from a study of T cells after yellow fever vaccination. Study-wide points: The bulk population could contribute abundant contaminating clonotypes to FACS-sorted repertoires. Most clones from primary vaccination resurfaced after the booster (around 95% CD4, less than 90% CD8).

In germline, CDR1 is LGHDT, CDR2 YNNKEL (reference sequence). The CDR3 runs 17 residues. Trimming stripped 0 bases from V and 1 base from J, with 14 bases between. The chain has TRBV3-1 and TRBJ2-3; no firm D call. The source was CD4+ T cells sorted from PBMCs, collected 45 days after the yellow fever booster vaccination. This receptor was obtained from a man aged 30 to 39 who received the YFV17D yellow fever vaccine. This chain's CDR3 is CASSQETWSFGTDTQYF. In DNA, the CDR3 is TGTGCCAGCAGCCAAGAAACTTGGTCCTTCGGCACAGATACGCAGTATTTT.